Listed here are 26 T cell receptor beta chains from one sample, sequenced in a study of T cell responses to AZD1222 COVID-19 vaccine (dated by TCRdb to the early 2020s). The intended sense of this specimen's time point label: baseline before first vaccination. The library was made by the immunoSEQ multiplex PCR assay. TCRdb re-hosts the immuneACCESS table, in-frame sequences only. Its copies lack some clones; in the studies checked, an unresolved V gene accounts for under half of them, and the cause for the rest is not known. Across this sample there are about 80,000 clones, with around 87% seen only once. The top ten constitute roughly 24% of the sample. The specimen comprised peripheral blood, sampled on day 0 of AZD1222 vaccination. All receptors derive from an adult in good health.

This clone has a handful of counts. This chain joins TRBV2 and TRBJ1-4; the D gene is possibly TRBD1 (5 bases). The germline CDR1 and CDR2 sequences are SNHLY and FYNNEI. V lost 3 bases to trimming and J lost 7 bases, with 15 bases between them. CDR3 size: 15 residues. The CDR3 sequence: CASSDLGAEGEKLFF. DNA of the CDR3: TGTGCCAGCAGTGATCTTGGGGCGGAGGGTGAAAAACTGTTTTTT.

This chain links TRBV27 with TRBJ2-2, with 7 nucleotides matching TRBD2. Looked up from germline, CDR1 is MNHEY and CDR2 is SMNVEV (reference sequence). This CDR3 has 13 residues. V trimming: 8 bases; J trimming: 6 bases; junction bases outside the gene matches: 6. The CDR3 coding sequence is TGTGCCAGCCAAGGACTAGTTTCCGGGGAGCTGTTTTTT. Amino acids: CASQGLVSGELFF.

This chain uses TRBV5-6 with TRBJ1-1, with a tentative D call TRBD1 (6 bases). Germline V gene data show CDR1 as SGHDT and CDR2 as YYEEEE. This CDR3 spans 14 amino acids. Trimming removed 1 base from V and 4 bases from J, with 11 bases in between. CDR3 nucleotides: TGTGCCAGCAGCTTGCAGGGGCCGGGCACTGAAGCTTTCTTT. Amino acid sequence: CASSLQGPGTEAFF.

The chain is built from TRBV14 and TRBJ1-1; 7 bases align to TRBD1. The CDR3 has 15 residues. The V and J ends lost 4 bases and 0 bases, in that order; junction bases with no gene match: 5. The germline V gene has CDR1 SGHDN and CDR2 FVKESK. This CDR3 is CASSRRQGVNTEAFF. The CDR3 DNA reads as TGTGCCAGCAGCCGCCGGCAGGGGGTGAACACTGAAGCTTTCTTT.

The chain uses TRBV7-9 and TRBJ1-1, with TRBD1 as a possible D gene (5 bases). This CDR3 comprises 13 residues. Germline V CDR1 and CDR2: SEHNR, FQNEAQ (reference sequence). V lost 5 bases and J lost 12, with 19 bases in between. Here the CDR3 reads CASSLDWGGTTFF. CDR3 nucleotide sequence: TGTGCCAGCAGCCTGGACTGGGGGGGTACAACTTTCTTT.

J is TRBJ1-5 and V is TRBV7-2; 8 bases fit TRBD1. J was trimmed by 6 bases and V by 2 bases; bases with no gene match: 3. The CDR3 runs 14 residues. Germline assignment: CDR1 SGHTA and CDR2 FQGNSA. CDR3 coding DNA: TGTGCCAGCAGCTTAACAGGGGGGGGTCAGCCCCAGCATTTT. Translation: CASSLTGGGQPQHF. The whole variable domain, remainder taken from reference TRBV7-2 and TRBJ1-5, is GAGVSQSPSNKVTEKGKDVELRCDPISGHTALYWYRQSLGQGLEFLIYFQGNSAPDKSGLPSDRFSAERTGGSVSTLTIQRTQQEDSAVYLCASSLTGGGQPQHFGDGTRLSIL.

J is TRBJ2-1 and V is TRBV5-1; 7 bases fit TRBD2. CDR1 is SGHRS and CDR2 is YFSETQ in the germline V gene. V lost 1 base, J lost 9 bases, and 7 bases stayed unmatched. The CDR3 has 14 residues. CDR3 loop: CASSLPGPGGEQFF. Written as DNA, the CDR3 is TGCGCCAGCAGCTTGCCTGGCCCGGGGGGTGAGCAGTTCTTC.

The chain joins TRBV12-5 to TRBJ1-2; 8 bases are shared with TRBD1. The CDR3 contains 16 residues. Losses at the gene ends were 5 bases for V and 8 bases for J; bases not matched to a gene: 16. CDR1 LGHNT and CDR2 FRNRAP come from the germline V gene. The chain's CDR3 is CASGPPPRQGRNGYTF. The CDR3 nucleotides read TGTGCTAGTGGTCCACCCCCCAGACAGGGGCGTAACGGCTACACCTTC.

The chain couples TRBV5-1 to TRBJ1-2, with 12 bases identical to TRBD1. Germline CDR1 reads SGHRS; CDR2 reads YFSETQ. The length of the CDR3 is 16 residues. V lost 7 bases and J lost 8; bases outside the gene matches: 15. The chain's CDR3 is CASSSGTGGRIWGYTF. For the CDR3, the DNA is TGCGCCAGCTCCTCCGGGACAGGGGGCCGAATATGGGGCTACACCTTC.

A few counts support this clone. The chain is built from TRBV5-5 and TRBJ1-4; D gene uncertain. This CDR3 is 12 amino acids long. The germline V gene encodes CDR1 SGHKS and CDR2 YYEKEE (reference sequence). V lost 5 bases, J lost 4 bases, and 6 bases lay in between. CDR3 sequence: CASSLFNEKLFF. DNA for the CDR3: TGTGCCAGCAGTCTTTTTAATGAAAAACTGTTTTTT.

The chain joins TRBV11-2 to TRBJ1-1; D not resolved. CDR3 length: 13 amino acids. V lost 3 bases and J 2 bases, leaving 7 bases between the germline ends. From germline, CDR1 is SGHAT and CDR2 FQNNGV. In DNA form, the CDR3 reads TGTGCCAGCAGCTTTGATCATAACACTGAAGCTTTCTTT. This encodes CASSFDHNTEAFF.

This clone was observed a single time. The chain uses TRBV14 and TRBJ1-1; maybe TRBD1 (5 bases). The germline V and J ends were trimmed by 4 bases and 5 bases, with 17 bases remaining between them. From germline, CDR1 is SGHDN and CDR2 FVKESK. The CDR3 runs 15 residues. CDR3 bases: TGTGCCAGCAGCCTCTTTGATGGGGGTGGTACTGAAGCTTTCTTT. Its protein is CASSLFDGGGTEAFF.

The V call is TRBV11-2, the J call TRBJ1-6; D ambiguous. The CDR3 covers 17 residues. Germline CDR1 SGHAT, CDR2 FQNNGV. V was trimmed by 6 bases and J by 2 bases, leaving 17 bases between them. The CDR3 nucleotides read TGTGCCAGCAGGCAGGCAGGAACCATAACCTATAATTCACCCCTCCACTTT. Its translation: CASRQAGTITYNSPLHF. Based on the CDR3 plus reference TRBV11-2 and TRBJ1-6, the full variable domain is EAGVAQSPRYKIIEKRQSVAFWCNPISGHATLYWYQQILGQGPKLLIQFQNNGVVDDSQLPKDRFSAERLKGVDSTLKIQPAKLEDSAVYLCASRQAGTITYNSPLHFGNGTRLTVT.

This clone occurred once. The rearrangement links TRBV9 to TRBJ2-1; D remains unclear. Trimming cost V 6 bases and J 7 bases, with 8 bases left between them. Germline V gene sequence: CDR1 SGDLS, CDR2 YYNGEE. The CDR3 covers 11 residues. The CDR3 loop is CASTLVNEQFF. The CDR3 bases are TGTGCCAGCACCTTAGTGAATGAGCAGTTCTTC.

A single count supports this clone. The V and J genes are TRBV28 and TRBJ1-4; 7 nucleotides agree with TRBD1. The germline CDR1 and CDR2 sequences are MDHEN and SYDVKM. This CDR3 contains 14 residues. J was trimmed by 7 bases and V by 6 bases; bases with no gene match: 8. CDR3 region: CASSQRQGSEKLFF. CDR3 DNA: TGTGCCAGCAGCCAACGACAGGGCAGTGAAAAACTGTTTTTT.

V is TRBV9 and J is TRBJ1-6; 10 bases are a match to TRBD1. V shed 2 bases, J shed 7 bases, and the junction held 6 bases outside the gene matches. Germline values: CDR1 SGDLS, CDR2 YYNGEE. The CDR3 is 16 residues long. The CDR3 nucleotides read TGTGCCAGCAGCGTGTTAGGGACAGGGGCAAATTCACCCCTCCACTTT. Protein sequence: CASSVLGTGANSPLHF.

The chain is built from TRBV19 and TRBJ2-3; D is perhaps TRBD1 or TRBD2 (5 bases each). The CDR3 has 17 residues. Germline CDR1 is LNHDA and CDR2 is SQIVND (reference sequence). V lost 7 bases and J 3 bases, leaving 23 bases between the germline ends. CDR3 loop: CASTIRAGSFRTDTQYF. As DNA, the CDR3 is TGTGCCAGTACCATCCGAGCAGGGAGTTTCAGGACAGATACGCAGTATTTT.

The chain uses TRBV7-8 and TRBJ1-5, with D perhaps matching TRBD1 (5 bases). The length of the CDR3 is 15 residues. Germline CDR1 and CDR2: SGHVS and FQNEAQ. Deletions cut 0 bases from V and 3 bases from J, with 9 bases between. This CDR3 is CASSLARGLNQPQHF. The CDR3 nucleotides read TGTGCCAGCAGCTTAGCGAGGGGACTCAATCAGCCCCAGCATTTT.

J is TRBJ1-6 and V is TRBV14, with 7 bases identical to TRBD1. The CDR3 is 14 amino acids. V was pared by 4 bases and J by 7 bases, with 4 bases of the junction left unmatched. Germline assignment: CDR1 SGHDN and CDR2 FVKESK. CDR3 in DNA: TGTGCCAGCAGCCTGGACAGGAGAAATTCACCCCTCCACTTT. Amino acids: CASSLDRRNSPLHF.

This chain connects TRBV18 to TRBJ1-5, with D unclear. Germline CDR1 reads KGHSH; CDR2 reads LQKENI. V was trimmed by 0 bases and J by 9 bases, leaving 12 bases between them. This CDR3 comprises 14 residues. The CDR3 here is CASSPPSDGGPQHF. The CDR3 coding sequence is TGTGCCAGCTCACCACCGTCCGACGGTGGGCCCCAGCATTTT.

V gene TRBV5-5 combines with J gene TRBJ2-7, with 10 bases that match TRBD2. The CDR3 extends over 20 amino acids. CDR1 and CDR2 from the germline V gene are SGHKS and YYEKEE (reference sequence). With V trimmed by 4 bases and J by 3 bases, 22 bases remained unmatched. CDR3 sequence: CASSLGPGVGLAGGHYEQYF. The CDR3 nucleotides are TGTGCCAGCAGCCTTGGACCTGGGGTCGGCTTAGCGGGAGGACACTACGAGCAGTACTTC.

The J gene is TRBJ1-2, the V gene TRBV5-1; a weak D match, TRBD1 (5 bases). V dropped 3 bases and J dropped 5 bases, with 11 bases sitting between them. This CDR3 spans 13 amino acids. Germline assignment: CDR1 SGHRS and CDR2 YFSETQ. The CDR3 bases are TGCGCCAGCAGCTATCCAGGGTATTATGGCTACACCTTC. This encodes CASSYPGYYGYTF.

The chain recombines TRBV4-1 with TRBJ2-7, with 7 nucleotides matching TRBD1. V dropped 6 bases and J dropped 5; count of bases not matched to a gene: 13. This CDR3 contains 15 residues. Per germline, CDR1 MGHRA and CDR2 YSYEKL. CDR3 in DNA: TGCGCCAGCAGTACCCGAAAGGGGGCCCCCAACGAGCAGTACTTC. Its translation is CASSTRKGAPNEQYF.

V usage is TRBV20-1 and J usage is TRBJ2-1; 7 bases map to TRBD1. This CDR3 contains 11 residues. Germline V gene lookup returns CDR1 DFQATT and CDR2 SNEGSKA (reference sequence). The J segment lost 9 bases and the V segment lost 3 bases, leaving 2 bases of the junction unmatched. The CDR3 is CSASDRAEQFF. CDR3 coding DNA: TGCAGTGCTAGTGACAGGGCTGAGCAGTTCTTC.

The sample holds one count of this clone. This chain joins TRBV7-8 and TRBJ1-4; TRBD1 might be the D (6 bases). This CDR3 is 15 amino acids long. The V and J ends lost 5 bases and 5 bases respectively, with 15 bases between them. Looked up from germline, CDR1 is SGHVS and CDR2 is FQNEAQ. In nucleotides, the CDR3 is TGTGCCAGCAGCCTCGGGGGGGCGCTGAATGAAAAACTGTTTTTT. Protein sequence: CASSLGGALNEKLFF.

The chain joins TRBV28 to TRBJ2-1; D gene ambiguous. The ends were cut back, 2 bases at V and 8 bases at J, with 4 bases in the middle. Germline CDR1 is MDHEN and CDR2 is SYDVKM. This CDR3 is 11 amino acids long. CDR3 nucleotides: TGTGCCAGCAGTTTAGTCGATGAGCAGTTCTTC. Residues: CASSLVDEQFF.